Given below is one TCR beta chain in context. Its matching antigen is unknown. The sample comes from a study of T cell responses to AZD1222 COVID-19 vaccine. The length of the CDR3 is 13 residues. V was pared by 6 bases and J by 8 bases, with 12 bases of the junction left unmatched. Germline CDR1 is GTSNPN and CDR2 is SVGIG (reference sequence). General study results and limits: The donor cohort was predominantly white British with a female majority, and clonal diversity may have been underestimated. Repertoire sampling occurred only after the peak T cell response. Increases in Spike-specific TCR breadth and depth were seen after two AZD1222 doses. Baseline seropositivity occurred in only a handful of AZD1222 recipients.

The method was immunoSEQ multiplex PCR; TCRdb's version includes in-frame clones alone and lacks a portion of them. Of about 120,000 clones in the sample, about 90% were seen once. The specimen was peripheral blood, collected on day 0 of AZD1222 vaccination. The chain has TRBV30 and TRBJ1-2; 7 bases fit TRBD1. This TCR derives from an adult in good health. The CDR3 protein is CACHVEGARGYTF. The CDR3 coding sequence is TGTGCCTGCCATGTGGAGGGGGCGAGGGGCTACACCTTC.